The sequence of this T cell receptor beta chain was determined in a study of T cells in Graves' hyperthyroidism and ophthalmopathy. General study results and limits: Blood held most thyroid clonotypes expanded above 0.001 frequency. The model forecast ophthalmopathy, anticipating it by a median roughly 6 months before onset.

Amplified regions were TCR beta CDR3 sequences from RNA transcripts. The primer set for the first-round RT-PCR of the TCR CDR3 was HTBI. Each CDR3 protein is one row after TCRdb ran MiXCR on the multiplex PCR reads. The table has about 610,000 distinct CDR3 sequences, just over 45% seen once. Patients aged 18 to 65 had newly diagnosed hyperthyroidism of under 2 months' duration. Trimming removed 5 bases at V and 4 bases at J, with 15 bases between. The CDR3 length is 14 residues. Of note for this clonotype: Its antigen is currently unknown.

This sequence originates from a woman younger than 35 with Graves' hyperthyroidism. The sequencing input was peripheral blood or thyroid tissue (not recorded which). The chain uses TRBV12-3 or TRBV12-4 and TRBJ2-7; D unresolved. CDR3 sequence: CASSAVRQQYEQYF. DNA of the CDR3: TGTGCCAGCAGTGCGGTTAGGCAGCAATACGAGCAGTACTTC.